The next 8 T cell receptor beta chains were all read from a single sample in a study of beta chain features in type 1 diabetes. Broader study findings: Moderately but significantly shorter TCRB CDR3s were found in Type 1 diabetes patients in all four CD4+ subsets.

The investigators reverse transcribed all of the isolated RNA, so they sequenced expressed TCRB transcripts. The assay was immunoSEQ multiplex PCR, and TCRdb's table has in-frame clones only and misses some. The sample has about 240,000 clones, roughly 13% seen once. For these TCRs, the target antigens are not known. The specimen was naive CD4+ T cells from blood. These receptors were collected from a young man with type 1 diabetes.

The V and J genes are TRBV2 and TRBJ2-1; a possible D gene is TRBD1 (6 bases). CDR1 SNHLY and CDR2 FYNNEI come from the germline V gene. Between the trimmed V and J ends, which lost 3 bases and 6 bases, there was a span of 15 bases. This CDR3 has 15 amino acids. CDR3 residues: CASSDGGFRGNEQFF. The CDR3 coding sequence is TGTGCCAGCAGTGACGGAGGATTCAGGGGCAATGAGCAGTTCTTC.

This clone was seen a few times. The rearrangement links TRBV6-5 to TRBJ2-5; D possibly corresponds to TRBD2 (5 bases). Between the trimmed V and J ends, which lost 5 bases and 2 bases, there was a span of 9 bases. The CDR3 length is 13 residues. The germline gives CDR1 MNHEY, CDR2 SVGAGI. Written as DNA, the CDR3 is TGTGCCAGCAGTCCTCCGGGGCAAGAGACCCAGTACTTC. It is translated as CASSPPGQETQYF.

This clone was recorded a few times. The chain combines TRBV15 with TRBJ2-1; 10 bases align to TRBD2. The germline CDR1 and CDR2 sequences are LNHNV and YYDKDF (reference sequence). V lost 2 bases to trimming and J lost 6 bases; unmatched junction nucleotides: 7. CDR3 length equals 16 residues. CDR3 protein: CATSRTLLAGRNEQFF. CDR3 nucleotide sequence: TGTGCCACCAGCAGAACCTTACTAGCGGGACGCAATGAGCAGTTCTTC. The whole variable domain, remainder taken from reference TRBV15 and TRBJ2-1, is DAMVIQNPRYQVTQFGKPVTLSCSQTLNHNVMYWYQQKSSQAPKLLFHYYDKDFNNEADTPDNFQSRRPNTSFCFLDIRSPGLGDTAMYLCATSRTLLAGRNEQFFGPGTRLTVL.

This chain joins TRBV27 and TRBJ2-3; perhaps TRBD1 as D (6 bases). The V and J ends lost 6 bases and 0 bases respectively, with 16 bases between them. Germline CDR1 MNHEY, CDR2 SMNVEV (reference sequence). The CDR3 has 16 residues. The CDR3 region is CASRDIRTDSTDTQYF. The CDR3 DNA follows: TGTGCCAGCAGAGATATTCGGACAGACAGCACAGATACGCAGTATTTT.

The V gene is TRBV7-9, the J gene TRBJ2-2, with a possible D match to TRBD2 (5 bases). Germline V gene lookup returns CDR1 SEHNR and CDR2 FQNEAQ (reference sequence). V lost 5 bases and J 2 bases, leaving 9 bases between the germline ends. This CDR3 is built from 14 residues. CDR3 amino acids: CASSPGSNTGELFF. The CDR3 coding sequence is TGTGCCAGCAGCCCGGGGTCCAACACCGGGGAGCTGTTTTTT.

This clone has more than one count but fewer than ten. The rearrangement uses TRBV5-4 and TRBJ1-2, with TRBD1 identical over 7 bases. The germline V gene encodes CDR1 SGHNT and CDR2 YYREEE (reference sequence). V lost 4 bases and J lost 2; bases outside the gene matches: 2. The CDR3 extends over 13 amino acids. This CDR3 is CASSQDRNYGYTF. CDR3 DNA sequence: TGTGCCAGCAGCCAGGACAGGAACTATGGCTACACCTTC.

This rearrangement joins TRBV28 to TRBJ1-5; 8 bases fit TRBD1. CDR3 length: 15 amino acids. Trimming removed 5 bases from V and 6 bases from J; junction bases left unmatched: 9. Germline V gene sequence: CDR1 MDHEN, CDR2 SYDVKM. CDR3 DNA sequence: TGTGCCAGCAGTCGCCGACAGGGGTTAGGTCAGCCCCAGCATTTT. Encoded protein: CASSRRQGLGQPQHF.

This chain connects TRBV5-1 to TRBJ2-7, with D uncertain. This CDR3 has 12 residues. CDR1 SGHRS and CDR2 YFSETQ come from the germline V gene. V lost 1 base and J lost 6, with 8 bases in between. This CDR3 reads CASSLSGAEQYF. The CDR3 DNA sequence: TGCGCCAGCAGCTTGTCGGGTGCCGAGCAGTACTTC. Supplemented by reference TRBV5-1 and TRBJ2-7, the full variable domain reads KAGVTQTPRYLIKTRGQQVTLSCSPISGHRSVSWYQQTPGQGLQFLFEYFSETQRNKGNFPGRFSGRQFSNSRSEMNVSTLELGDSALYLCASSLSGAEQYFGPGTRLTVT.